This entry concerns a single T cell receptor (beta chain). Its antigen is not identified. The data were taken from a study of cytomegalovirus exposure and HLA in healthy donors. Regarding the study as a whole: Cytomegalovirus status was reportedly diagnosed by the classifier with high sensitivity and specificity.

At collection, donors were nominally healthy, but unrecorded immune exposures were probable. The PCR employed 60 Vbeta primers together with 13 Jbeta primers. Here immunoSEQ multiplex PCR was the method, and the copy in TCRdb shows in-frame clones only, minus some. The sample records about 160,000 clones, about four fifths being singletons. V was pared by 5 bases and J by 2 bases, with 5 bases of the junction left unmatched. Germline CDR1 is SGHVS and CDR2 is FNYEAQ. The CDR3 spans 14 residues. This chain links TRBV7-6 with TRBJ2-7; TRBD1 matches at 8 bases. The TCR originated in a man in his fifties in good health and CMV-seropositive. The sequencing sample was made of PBMCs. The CDR3 loop is CASSTRTGTYEQYF. CDR3 sequence (DNA): TGTGCCAGCAGCACGAGGACAGGGACCTACGAGCAGTACTTC.